A single sample is the source of the 14 T cell receptor beta chains below, sequenced in a study of blood T cell repertoires in COVID-19. TCRdb keeps only in-frame clones here, not all; method: immunoSEQ multiplex PCR. This sample carries about 200,000 clones, less than 90% of them seen once, and the ten largest clones take more than 4%. The sample taken for sequencing was PBMCs or T cells enriched from blood (not recorded which). The receptors were sampled from a woman in her twenties or thirties who had been exposed to COVID-19.

The chain recombines TRBV28 with TRBJ1-5; a possible D gene is TRBD1 (5 bases). The length of the CDR3 is 16 residues. Trimming left V 6 bases short and J 6 bases short, with 21 bases between. Germline-derived CDR1 and CDR2 are MDHEN and SYDVKM. The CDR3 region has the DNA TGTGCCAGCAGGAAAACTAGGGGATCGGGAGGTCAGCCCCAGCATTTT. Translating it yields CASRKTRGSGGQPQHF.

The V call is TRBV25-1, the J call TRBJ1-1; no reliable D call. This CDR3 contains 12 residues. From germline, CDR1 is MGHDK and CDR2 SYGVNS. Deletions cut 6 bases from V and 4 bases from J, with 9 bases between. In DNA form, the CDR3 reads TGTGCCAGCAGCTCACGCGGCACTGAAGCTTTCTTT. Translating it yields CASSSRGTEAFF.

The rearrangement uses TRBV12-5 and TRBJ1-5, with TRBD1 matching over 10 bases. The CDR3 totals 18 residues. Germline V gene data show CDR1 as LGHNT and CDR2 as FRNRAP. J gave up 0 bases and V 1 base, and 6 bases lay outside the gene matches. CDR3 sequence: CASGLAGTGDLSNQPQHF. The CDR3 bases are TGTGCTAGTGGTTTGGCAGGGACAGGGGACCTTAGCAATCAGCCCCAGCATTTT.

J is TRBJ1-6 and V is TRBV9; weak D call: TRBD1 (6 bases). There are 15 residues in the CDR3. Germline V CDR1 and CDR2: SGDLS, YYNGEE. V dropped 5 bases and J dropped 2 bases, with 11 bases sitting between them. CDR3 residues: CASRTGTAYNSPLHF. The CDR3 DNA is TGTGCCAGCAGGACAGGAACTGCCTATAATTCACCCCTCCACTTT. Variable domain in full (rest from reference TRBV9 and TRBJ1-6): DSGVTQTPKHLITATGQRVTLRCSPRSGDLSVYWYQQSLDQGLQFLIQYYNGEERAKGNILERFSAQQFPDLHSELNLSSLELGDSALYFCASRTGTAYNSPLHFGNGTRLTVT.

The count of this clone is one. The chain couples TRBV30 to TRBJ2-7; tentatively, D is TRBD2 (5 bases). The CDR3 totals 13 residues. Germline CDR1 and CDR2: GTSNPN and SVGIG (reference sequence). Trimming shortened V by 2 bases and J by 2 bases, and 10 bases separated the two germline ends. The CDR3 loop reads CAWSPEVPYEQYF. CDR3 sequence (DNA): TGTGCCTGGAGTCCGGAGGTCCCCTACGAGCAGTACTTC. Combining the CDR3 with reference TRBV30 and TRBJ2-7 gives the whole variable domain SQTIHQWPATLVQPVGSPLSLECTVEGTSNPNLYWYRQAAGRGLQLLFYSVGIGQISSEVPQNLSASRPQDRQFILSSKKLLLSDSGFYLCAWSPEVPYEQYFGPGTRLTVT.

A remark on this clone: Other DNA sequences in this sample translate to the same CDR3. The chain couples TRBV6-1 to TRBJ2-5; weak D call: TRBD2 (6 bases). The V gene's germline CDR1 is MNHNS and CDR2 SASEGT. Trimming shortened V by 3 bases and J by 5 bases, and 10 bases separated the two germline ends. This CDR3 contains 13 residues. The CDR3 loop reads CASSDGTLETQYF. DNA of the CDR3: TGTGCCAGCAGTGACGGGACTCTTGAGACCCAGTACTTC.

The chain is built from TRBV2 and TRBJ1-1, with 8 bases lining up with TRBD1. The ends lost 5 bases at V and 0 bases at J; junction bases unmatched: 8. This CDR3 has 16 amino acids. The V gene's germline CDR1 is SNHLY and CDR2 FYNNEI. CDR3 amino acids: CASSLYGTGLNTEAFF. CDR3 in DNA: TGTGCCAGCAGTCTTTACGGGACAGGCCTGAACACTGAAGCTTTCTTT.

The chain is built from TRBV19 and TRBJ1-4; TRBD1 might be the D (6 bases). CDR3 length: 17 residues. V was clipped by 5 bases and J by 2 bases, with 18 bases between them. CDR1 LNHDA and CDR2 SQIVND come from the germline V gene (reference sequence). CDR3 sequence: CASSPPQGWGTNEKLFF. The CDR3 DNA follows: TGTGCCAGTAGTCCCCCCCAGGGGTGGGGGACTAATGAAAAACTGTTTTTT.

The chain links TRBV13 to TRBJ1-4; TRBD1 agrees at 11 bases. Germline V gene data show CDR1 as PRHDT and CDR2 as FYEKMQ (reference sequence). The CDR3 consists of 14 residues. Germline trimming cut 5 bases from V and 6 bases from J; bases unmatched to any gene: 2. DNA for the CDR3: TGTGCCAGCAGCACGGGACAGGGGGATGAAAAACTGTTTTTT. Translating gives CASSTGQGDEKLFF.

This clone showed up just a few times. V usage is TRBV29-1 and J usage is TRBJ1-3; D might be TRBD1 (6 bases). This CDR3 contains 15 residues. The V end lost 0 bases, the J end lost 4 bases, and 13 bases lay between the germline ends. Looked up from germline, CDR1 is SQVTM and CDR2 is ANQGSEA. In nucleotides, the CDR3 is TGCAGCGTTGAAGATTTCACAGGGAGAGGAAACACCATATATTTT. Protein product: CSVEDFTGRGNTIYF.

This chain joins TRBV6-2 or TRBV6-3 and TRBJ1-5, with a weak D call TRBD1 (5 bases). This CDR3 contains 15 residues. The V end was cut by 4 bases, the J end by 7 bases, with 17 bases between. Germline lookup yields CDR1 MNHEY and CDR2 SVGEGT. This chain's CDR3 is CASSSAAGFRQPQHF. The CDR3 DNA follows: TGTGCCAGCAGTTCCGCCGCAGGGTTCAGGCAGCCCCAGCATTTT.

The chain uses TRBV11-2 and TRBJ1-2; 9 bases fit TRBD1. Looked up from germline, CDR1 is SGHAT and CDR2 is FQNNGV. With 5 bases clipped from V and 6 bases from J, the junction kept 4 bases outside the gene matches. The CDR3 contains 13 residues. The CDR3 DNA is TGTGCCAGCAGCCCGGGACAGGGCCATGGCTACACCTTC. It translates to CASSPGQGHGYTF.

V usage is TRBV2 and J usage is TRBJ2-2; 7 bases fit TRBD1. V lost 7 bases, J lost 0 bases, and 8 bases stayed unmatched. Germline V gene sequence: CDR1 SNHLY, CDR2 FYNNEI. The CDR3 loop spans 16 amino acids. Here the CDR3 DNA reads TGTGCCAGCAAGGCCTTCGGGACAGCGAACACCGGGGAGCTGTTTTTT. Its protein product is CASKAFGTANTGELFF.

Here the CDR3 reads CASSPRQLANYGYTF. DNA of the CDR3: TGTGCCAGCAGCCCACGACAGTTAGCTAACTATGGCTACACCTTC. The gene calls are TRBV7-2 and TRBJ1-2; the D gene is possibly TRBD1 (5 bases). The CDR3 has 15 amino acids. CDR1 is SGHTA, CDR2 FQGNSA, per germline. The V gene lost 5 bases and the J gene lost 0 bases, with 13 bases spanning the gap.